This TCR beta chain was profiled in a study of identical twins. Each CDR3 protein gets one entry after TCRdb re-called the 5' RACE reads with MiXCR. The sample has 600,000 to 800,000 distinct CDR3 sequences, around 20% seen once. Trimming took 5 bases from V and 0 from J; bases not matched to a gene: 7. CDR3 length: 15 residues. This sample also appeared in a second study, on T cells expressing NK-cell markers. This second study says: What remained unclear was the HCMV specificity of expanded NKG2C+ T cell clones.

The sequence derives from a woman under 30 in good health. The rearrangement joins TRBV12-3 or TRBV12-4 to TRBJ2-7; 7 positions match TRBD1. What was sequenced was PBMCs. The CDR3 spells CASSRATGASYEQYF. CDR3 nucleotide sequence: TGTGCCAGCAGTCGAGCCACAGGGGCCTCCTACGAGCAGTACTTC.